This T cell receptor (beta chain) was found in a study of T cell repertoires in ileal Crohn's disease. About the research overall: The M6 sample came from neoterminal ileum during colonoscopy after surgery. Notes on the study in general: Endoscopy was done a median approximately 7 months after surgery. Endoscopic recurrence occurred in every patient whose clonality exceeded 26.8%.

TCRB immunosequencing input was approximately 510 nanograms of biopsy DNA per sample. Profiling relied on immunoSEQ multiplex PCR, and the TCRdb table lists in-frame clones only, not all of them. The top ten clones hold more than 5.5% of a sample with some 10,000 clones, 70% to 80% of them seen once. Note on this clone: What it recognizes is unknown.

Stated time point: neoterminal ileum biopsy at postoperative endoscopy, about 6 months after surgery. There are 13 residues in the CDR3. The germline CDR1 and CDR2 sequences are SGHRS and YFSETQ. Trimming removed 4 bases from V and 0 bases from J, with 7 bases in between. This chain uses TRBV5-1 with TRBJ1-1; tentative D call: TRBD1 (6 bases). The clonotype originates from an adult with Crohn's disease. What was sequenced was ileal tissue. This CDR3 reads CASSDRMNTEAFF. CDR3 coding DNA: TGCGCCAGCAGCGACAGGATGAACACTGAAGCTTTCTTT.